This entry is about one T cell receptor beta chain. The antigen is unknown. This sample is part of a study of PD-1 blockade in classical Hodgkin lymphoma. Time point of the sample: newly diagnosed, previously untreated cHL patient sample. Comparison came from newly diagnosed, untreated classical Hodgkin lymphoma PBMCs. This table comes from immunoSEQ multiplex PCR, and its TCRdb copy is limited to in-frame clones, with some not included. This sample carries about 17,000 clones, 80% to 95% of them seen once, and the ten largest clones take about 7.1%. Study-wide results and caveats: Reported baseline diversity: healthy donors highest, relapsed/refractory patients lowest. What drove the repertoire differences, possibly disease activity or prior therapy, has not been defined.

Trimming stripped 0 bases from V and 7 bases from J, with 13 bases between. Germline V gene lookup returns CDR1 SGHRS and CDR2 YFSETQ. The CDR3 loop spans 14 amino acids. The TCR was taken from a human donor with classical Hodgkin lymphoma. This chain connects TRBV5-1 to TRBJ1-1; D not certain. What was sequenced was peripheral blood mononuclear cells (PBMCs). CDR3 region: CASSLETKTLEAFF. The CDR3 DNA reads TGCGCCAGCAGCTTGGAGACCAAAACGCTTGAAGCTTTCTTT. The full variable domain, completed using reference TRBV5-1 and TRBJ1-1, is KAGVTQTPRYLIKTRGQQVTLSCSPISGHRSVSWYQQTPGQGLQFLFEYFSETQRNKGNFPGRFSGRQFSNSRSEMNVSTLELGDSALYLCASSLETKTLEAFFGQGTRLTVV.